This TCR beta chain was sequenced during a study of blood T cell repertoires in COVID-19. Study background: From T cells, B-cell-depleted T cells, or PBMCs came the material, which was cDNA or gDNA.

The data were produced by immunoSEQ multiplex PCR, yet TCRdb's version contains in-frame clones alone and is incomplete. This sample has roughly 120,000 clones; around four fifths occur once, and the top ten carry about 6.3%. The CDR3 covers 15 residues. V was clipped by 2 bases and J by 8 bases; unmatched bases: 3. Germline values: CDR1 SGHTA, CDR2 FQGTGA. The chain joins TRBV7-3 to TRBJ2-2; 12 nucleotides line up with TRBD2. The clonotype comes from a man of 80 years or more with COVID-19, enrolled during active disease. The sequenced sample was peripheral blood. The CDR3 reads CASSLSTSGSGELFF. DNA for the CDR3: TGTGCCAGCAGCTTATCGACTAGCGGGAGTGGGGAGCTGTTTTTT.